This TCR beta chain was retrieved from a study of human T cells and chemical hapten exposure. This clonotype was seen ten or more times. The target antigen is unknown. MiXCR was run by TCRdb on the RACE reads, yielding one entry per CDR3 protein. Here the sample spans about 69,000 distinct CDR3 sequences, 9% to 12% being singletons. General observations from the study: The number of TCRs over 1 in 1000 frequency stayed unchanged after DPC.

V lost 2 bases to trimming and J lost 3 bases; unmatched junction nucleotides: 4. The CDR3 totals 15 residues. In germline, CDR1 is MNHEY, CDR2 SMNVEV (reference sequence). Time point indicated: patch test 2, 6 weeks after DPC sensitization. Treatment: therapeutic diphenylcyclopropenone sensitization with weekly scalp DPC. Blood was collected ahead of every patch test applied. The receptor's source is a woman in her forties or fifties with alopecia areata. Some clones in this sample may be carry-over from other donors' samples. V is TRBV27 and J is TRBJ2-5; 9 nucleotides match TRBD2. The sequenced sample was whole blood, obtained in connection with sensitization to the hapten diphenylcyclopropenone (DPC). CDR3 sequence: CASSLKREDKETQYF. DNA of the CDR3: TGTGCCAGCAGTTTAAAGCGGGAGGACAAAGAGACCCAGTACTTC.